Below, one T cell receptor beta chain is given with its context. Its antigen is still unknown. This sample stems from a study of monozygotic twins with inflammatory bowel disease. Study-level findings and limits: On the inverse Simpson index, IBD patients scored lower for TCRbeta diversity than healthy co-twins.

TCRdb re-called the 5' RACE reads and shows each CDR3 protein once, DNA omitted. Recorded for this sample: 150,000 to 200,000 distinct CDR3 sequences. CDR3 length equals 14 residues. Germline-derived CDR1 and CDR2 are SGHRS and YFSETQ. This chain links TRBV5-1 with TRBJ2-7; TCRdb calls TRBD2, which cannot be checked without DNA. This clonotype was obtained from a human donor with ulcerative colitis or Crohn's disease, or a healthy co-twin of an affected twin (not recorded which). The sample comprised blood. The CDR3 is CASRQGPTGYEQYF.